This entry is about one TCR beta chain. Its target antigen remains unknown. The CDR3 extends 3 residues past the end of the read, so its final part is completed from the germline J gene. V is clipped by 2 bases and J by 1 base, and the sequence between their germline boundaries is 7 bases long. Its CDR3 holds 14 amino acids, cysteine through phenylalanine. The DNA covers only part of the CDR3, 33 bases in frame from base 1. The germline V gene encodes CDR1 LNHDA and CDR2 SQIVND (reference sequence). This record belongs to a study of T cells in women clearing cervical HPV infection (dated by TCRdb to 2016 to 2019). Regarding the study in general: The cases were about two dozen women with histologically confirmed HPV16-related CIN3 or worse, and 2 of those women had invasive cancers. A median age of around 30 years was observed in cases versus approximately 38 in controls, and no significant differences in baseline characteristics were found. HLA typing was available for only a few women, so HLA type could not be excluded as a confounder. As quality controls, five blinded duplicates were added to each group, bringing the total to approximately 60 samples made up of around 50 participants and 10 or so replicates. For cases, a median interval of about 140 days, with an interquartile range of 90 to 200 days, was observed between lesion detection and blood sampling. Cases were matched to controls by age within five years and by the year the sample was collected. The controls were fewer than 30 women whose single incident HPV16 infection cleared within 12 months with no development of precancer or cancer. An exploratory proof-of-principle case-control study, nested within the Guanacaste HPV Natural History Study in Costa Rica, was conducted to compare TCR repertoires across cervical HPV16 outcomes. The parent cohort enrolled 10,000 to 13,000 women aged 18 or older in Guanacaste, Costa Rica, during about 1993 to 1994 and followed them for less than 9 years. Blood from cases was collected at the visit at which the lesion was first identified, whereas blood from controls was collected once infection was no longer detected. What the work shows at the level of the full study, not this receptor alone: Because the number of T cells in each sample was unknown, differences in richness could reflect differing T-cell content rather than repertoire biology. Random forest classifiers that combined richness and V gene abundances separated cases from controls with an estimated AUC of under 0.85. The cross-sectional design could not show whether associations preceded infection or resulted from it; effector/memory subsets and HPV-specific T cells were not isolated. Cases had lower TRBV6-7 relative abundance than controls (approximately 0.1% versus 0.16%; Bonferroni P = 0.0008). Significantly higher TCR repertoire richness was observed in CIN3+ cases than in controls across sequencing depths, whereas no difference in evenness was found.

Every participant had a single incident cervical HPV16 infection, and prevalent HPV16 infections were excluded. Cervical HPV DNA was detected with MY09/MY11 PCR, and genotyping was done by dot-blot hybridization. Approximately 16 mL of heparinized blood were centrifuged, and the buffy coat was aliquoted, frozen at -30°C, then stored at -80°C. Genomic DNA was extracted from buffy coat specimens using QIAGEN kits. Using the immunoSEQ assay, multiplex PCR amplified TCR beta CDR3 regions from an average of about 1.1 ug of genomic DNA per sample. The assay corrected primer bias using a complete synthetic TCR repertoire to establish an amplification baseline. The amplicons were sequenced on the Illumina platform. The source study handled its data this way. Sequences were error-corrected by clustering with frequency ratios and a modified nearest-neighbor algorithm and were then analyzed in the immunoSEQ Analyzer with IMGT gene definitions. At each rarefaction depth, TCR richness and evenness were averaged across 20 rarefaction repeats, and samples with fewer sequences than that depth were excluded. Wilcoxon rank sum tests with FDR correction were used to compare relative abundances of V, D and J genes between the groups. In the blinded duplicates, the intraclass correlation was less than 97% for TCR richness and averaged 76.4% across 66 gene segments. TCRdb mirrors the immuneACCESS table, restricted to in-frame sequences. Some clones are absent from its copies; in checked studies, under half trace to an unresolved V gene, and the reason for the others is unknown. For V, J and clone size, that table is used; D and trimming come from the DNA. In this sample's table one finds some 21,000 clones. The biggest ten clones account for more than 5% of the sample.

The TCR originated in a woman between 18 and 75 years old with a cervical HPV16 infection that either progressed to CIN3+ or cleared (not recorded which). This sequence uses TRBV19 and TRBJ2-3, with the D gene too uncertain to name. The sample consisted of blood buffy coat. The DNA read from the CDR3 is TGTGCCAGTAGTATACAACACGGCACAGATACG. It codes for CASSIQHGTDT. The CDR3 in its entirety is CASSIQHGTDTQYF.